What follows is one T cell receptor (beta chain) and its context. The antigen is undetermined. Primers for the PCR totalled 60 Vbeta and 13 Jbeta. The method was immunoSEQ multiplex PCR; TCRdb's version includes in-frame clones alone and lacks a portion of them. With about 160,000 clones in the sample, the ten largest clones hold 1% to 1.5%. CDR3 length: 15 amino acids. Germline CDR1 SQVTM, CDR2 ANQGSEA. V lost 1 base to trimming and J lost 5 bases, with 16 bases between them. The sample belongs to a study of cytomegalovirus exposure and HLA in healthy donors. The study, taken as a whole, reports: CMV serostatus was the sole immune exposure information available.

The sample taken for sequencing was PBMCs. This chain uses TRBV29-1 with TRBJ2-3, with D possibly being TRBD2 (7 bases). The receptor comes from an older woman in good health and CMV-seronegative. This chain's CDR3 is CSVEGGRGTRDTQYF. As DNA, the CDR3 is TGCAGCGTTGAAGGGGGGCGGGGGACGAGAGATACGCAGTATTTT.